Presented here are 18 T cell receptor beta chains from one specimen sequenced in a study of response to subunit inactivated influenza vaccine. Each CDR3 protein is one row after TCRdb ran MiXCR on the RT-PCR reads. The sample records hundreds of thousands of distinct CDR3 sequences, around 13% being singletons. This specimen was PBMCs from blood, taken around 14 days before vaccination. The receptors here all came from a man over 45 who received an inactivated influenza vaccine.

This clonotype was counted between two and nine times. CDR3 loop: CASSLDGANTQYF. The CDR3 DNA follows: TGTGCCAGCAGCCTGGACGGTGCGAATACGCAGTATTTT. V usage is TRBV7-7 and J usage is TRBJ2-3; D uncertain. There are 13 residues in the CDR3. The germline V gene has CDR1 SSHAT and CDR2 FNYEAQ (reference sequence). Trimming removed 5 bases from V and 7 bases from J, with 13 bases in between.

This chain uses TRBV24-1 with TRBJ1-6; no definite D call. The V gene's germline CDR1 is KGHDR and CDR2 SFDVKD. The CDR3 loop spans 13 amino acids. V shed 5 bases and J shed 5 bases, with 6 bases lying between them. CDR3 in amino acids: CATSASNNSPLHF. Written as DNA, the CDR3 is TGTGCCACCAGTGCGTCCAATAATTCACCCCTCCACTTT.

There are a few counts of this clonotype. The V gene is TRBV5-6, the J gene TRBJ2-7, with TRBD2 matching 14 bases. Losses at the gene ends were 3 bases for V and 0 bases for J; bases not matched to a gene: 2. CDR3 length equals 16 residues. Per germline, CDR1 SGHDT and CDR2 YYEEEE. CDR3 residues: CASSWGLAGDSYEQYF. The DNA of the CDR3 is TGTGCCAGCAGCTGGGGACTAGCGGGGGACTCCTACGAGCAGTACTTC.

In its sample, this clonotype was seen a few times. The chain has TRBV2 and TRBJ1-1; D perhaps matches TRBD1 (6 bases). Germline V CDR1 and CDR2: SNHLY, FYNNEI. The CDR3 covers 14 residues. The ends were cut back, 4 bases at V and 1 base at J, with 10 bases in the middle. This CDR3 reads CASSATGTNTEAFF. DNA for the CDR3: TGTGCCAGCAGTGCTACAGGGACGAACACTGAAGCTTTCTTT.

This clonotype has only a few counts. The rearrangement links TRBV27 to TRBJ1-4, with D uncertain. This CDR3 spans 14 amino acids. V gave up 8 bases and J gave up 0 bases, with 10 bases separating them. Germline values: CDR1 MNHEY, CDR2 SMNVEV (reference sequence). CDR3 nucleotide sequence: TGTGCCAGCGGGAGGATCGCAACTAATGAAAAACTGTTTTTT. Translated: CASGRIATNEKLFF.

The CDR3 here is CASSLIRVGEQFF. The DNA for the CDR3 is TGTGCCAGCAGCTTAATCAGGGTTGGTGAGCAGTTCTTC. The chain recombines TRBV11-2 with TRBJ2-1; D might be TRBD1 (5 bases). Germline V gene lookup returns CDR1 SGHAT and CDR2 FQNNGV. V lost 2 bases and J 9 bases, leaving 11 bases between the germline ends. The CDR3 contains 13 residues.

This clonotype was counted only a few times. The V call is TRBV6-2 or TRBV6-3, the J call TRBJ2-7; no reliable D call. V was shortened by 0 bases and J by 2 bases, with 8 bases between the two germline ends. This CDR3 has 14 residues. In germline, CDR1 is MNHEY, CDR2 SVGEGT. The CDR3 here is CASSYSGRTYEQYF. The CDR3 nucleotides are TGTGCCAGCAGTTACTCAGGCAGAACCTACGAGCAGTACTTC.

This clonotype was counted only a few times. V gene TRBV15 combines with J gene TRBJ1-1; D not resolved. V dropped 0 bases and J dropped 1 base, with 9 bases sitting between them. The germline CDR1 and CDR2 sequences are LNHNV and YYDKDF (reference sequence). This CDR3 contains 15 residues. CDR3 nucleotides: TGTGCCACCAGCAGAGATAAGCTTCAGAACACTGAAGCTTTCTTT. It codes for CATSRDKLQNTEAFF.

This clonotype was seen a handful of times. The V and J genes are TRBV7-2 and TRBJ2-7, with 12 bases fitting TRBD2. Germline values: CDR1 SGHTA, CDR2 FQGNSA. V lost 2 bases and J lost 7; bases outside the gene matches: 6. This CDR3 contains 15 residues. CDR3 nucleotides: TGTGCCAGCAGCTTAACTAGCGGGAGGATGGTTGAGCAGTACTTC. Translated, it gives CASSLTSGRMVEQYF.

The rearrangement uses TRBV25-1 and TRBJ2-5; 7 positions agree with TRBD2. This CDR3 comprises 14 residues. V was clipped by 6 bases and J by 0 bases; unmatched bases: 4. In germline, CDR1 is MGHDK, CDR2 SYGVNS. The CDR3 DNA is TGTGCCAGCAGAAGCGGGAAGTACCAAGAGACCCAGTACTTC. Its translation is CASRSGKYQETQYF. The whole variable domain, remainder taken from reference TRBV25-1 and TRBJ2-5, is EADIYQTPRYLVIGTGKKITLECSQTMGHDKMYWYQQDPGMELHLIHYSYGVNSTEKGDLSSESTVSRIRTEHFPLTLESARPSHTSQYLCASRSGKYQETQYFGPGTRLLVL.

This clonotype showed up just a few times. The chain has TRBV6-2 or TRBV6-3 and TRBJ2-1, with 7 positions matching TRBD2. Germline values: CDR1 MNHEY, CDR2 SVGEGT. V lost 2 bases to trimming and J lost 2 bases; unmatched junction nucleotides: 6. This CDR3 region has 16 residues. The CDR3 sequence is CASSYAGLVTYNEQFF. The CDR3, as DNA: TGTGCCAGCAGTTACGCCGGACTAGTTACCTACAATGAGCAGTTCTTC.

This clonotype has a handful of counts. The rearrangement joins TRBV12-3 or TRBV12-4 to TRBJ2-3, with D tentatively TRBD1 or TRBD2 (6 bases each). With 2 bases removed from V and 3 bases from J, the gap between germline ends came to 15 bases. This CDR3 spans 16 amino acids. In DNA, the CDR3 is TGTGCCAGCAGTTTAAGTAGGGGGGCTAAGACAGATACGCAGTATTTT. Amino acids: CASSLSRGAKTDTQYF.

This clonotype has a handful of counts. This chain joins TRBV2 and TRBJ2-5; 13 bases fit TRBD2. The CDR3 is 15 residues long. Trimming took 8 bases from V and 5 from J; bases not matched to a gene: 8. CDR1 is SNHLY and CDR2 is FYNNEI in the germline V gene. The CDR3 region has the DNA TGTGCCAGCGGTGGGAGACTAGCGGGAGGTGAGACCCAGTACTTC. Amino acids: CASGGRLAGGETQYF.

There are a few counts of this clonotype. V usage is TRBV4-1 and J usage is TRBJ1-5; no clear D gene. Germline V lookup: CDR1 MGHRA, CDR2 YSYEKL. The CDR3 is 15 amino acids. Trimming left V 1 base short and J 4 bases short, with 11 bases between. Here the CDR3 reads CASSQGVLNNQPQHF. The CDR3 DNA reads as TGCGCCAGCAGCCAAGGGGTCTTAAATAATCAGCCCCAGCATTTT.

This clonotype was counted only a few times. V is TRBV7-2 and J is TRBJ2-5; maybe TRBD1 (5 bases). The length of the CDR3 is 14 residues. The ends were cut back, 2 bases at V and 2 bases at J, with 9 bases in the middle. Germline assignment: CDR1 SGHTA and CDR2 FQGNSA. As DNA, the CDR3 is TGTGCCAGCAGCTTACGCAGGGAACAAGAGACCCAGTACTTC. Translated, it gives CASSLRREQETQYF. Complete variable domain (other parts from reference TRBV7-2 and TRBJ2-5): GAGVSQSPSNKVTEKGKDVELRCDPISGHTALYWYRQSLGQGLEFLIYFQGNSAPDKSGLPSDRFSAERTGGSVSTLTIQRTQQEDSAVYLCASSLRREQETQYFGPGTRLLVL.

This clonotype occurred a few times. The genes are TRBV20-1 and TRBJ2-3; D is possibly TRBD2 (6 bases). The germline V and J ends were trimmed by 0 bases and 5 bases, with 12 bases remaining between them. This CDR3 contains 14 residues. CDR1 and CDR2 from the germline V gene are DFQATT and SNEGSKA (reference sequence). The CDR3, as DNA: TGCAGTGCTAGAGATTTCCAGGGAGGAGATACGCAGTATTTT. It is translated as CSARDFQGGDTQYF.

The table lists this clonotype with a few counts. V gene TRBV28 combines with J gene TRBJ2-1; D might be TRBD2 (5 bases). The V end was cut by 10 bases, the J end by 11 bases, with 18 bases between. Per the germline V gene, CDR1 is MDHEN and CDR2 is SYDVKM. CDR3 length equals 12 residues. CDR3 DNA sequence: TGTGCCATCCGAGGGTATCAGGAGCAGCAGTTCTTC. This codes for CAIRGYQEQQFF.

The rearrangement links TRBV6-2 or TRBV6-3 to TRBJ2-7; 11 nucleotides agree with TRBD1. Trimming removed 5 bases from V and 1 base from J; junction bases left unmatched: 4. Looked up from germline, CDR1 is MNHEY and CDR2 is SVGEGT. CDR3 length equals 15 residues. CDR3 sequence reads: CASSDRDRGSYEQYF. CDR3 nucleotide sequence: TGTGCCAGCAGTGATCGGGACAGGGGGTCCTACGAGCAGTACTTC.